The sequence of this T cell receptor (beta chain) was determined in a study of graft-versus-host responses after intestinal transplantation. In the study overall: Each of the recipients got a multivisceral, liver-intestinal, or isolated intestinal transplant. Study outcomes and limitations: Graft-donor T cell macrochimerism in patients accompanied high graft-versus-host to host-versus-graft clonal ratios in allografts. Early post-transplant declines in HvG were associated with peak levels of circulating GvH clones. In recipient marrow, GvH clones were found, and some appeared first in ileum or blood.

The CDR3 spans 13 residues. Germline-derived CDR1 and CDR2 are MGHDK and SYGVNS. Deletions cut 4 bases from V and 5 bases from J, with 11 bases between. Using immunoSEQ multiplex PCR, the repertoire was profiled, and TCRdb retains in-frame clones only, with some absent. The sample yields over 75,000 clones, 86% seen once. Note on this clone: Its antigen is not known.

Sample: PBMCs, taken 255 days after intestinal transplant. The receptor was isolated from a human patient who received an intestinal transplant, so some T cells may come from the graft donor. The chain carries TRBV25-1 and TRBJ2-5; D is unresolved. The CDR3 sequence is CASSVPGLETQYF. CDR3 nucleotide sequence: TGTGCCAGCAGTGTCCCCGGGTTGGAGACCCAGTACTTC. Full variable domain (rest looked up from reference TRBV25-1 and TRBJ2-5): EADIYQTPRYLVIGTGKKITLECSQTMGHDKMYWYQQDPGMELHLIHYSYGVNSTEKGDLSSESTVSRIRTEHFPLTLESARPSHTSQYLCASSVPGLETQYFGPGTRLLVL.